A single sample is the source of the 19 T cell receptor beta chains below, sequenced in a study of breast tumors, draining lymph nodes, adjacent tissues. MiXCR, run by TCRdb on the multiplex PCR reads, gives a single entry per CDR3 protein. Found here are some 170,000 distinct CDR3 sequences, around 33% of them singletons; the top ten hold around 4%. Axillary draining lymph nodes of breast cancer patients supplied the node samples. The source material was axillary lymph node tissue. These receptors were taken from a female donor with breast cancer. Some clones in this sample may be carry-over from other donors' samples.

This clonotype was picked up many times. This CDR3 is CASSRGPYYHNEQFF. In DNA form, the CDR3 reads TGCGCCAGCAGCCGAGGGCCCTACTACCACAATGAGCAGTTCTTC. The V gene is TRBV4-1, the J gene TRBJ2-1; TRBD2 might be the D (5 bases). This CDR3 is 15 amino acids long. V lost 4 bases and J 5 bases, leaving 15 bases between the germline ends. CDR1 is MGHRA, CDR2 YSYEKL, per germline.

This clonotype was seen only a few times. V usage is TRBV5-1 and J usage is TRBJ2-4; 9 bases fit TRBD1. The CDR3 extends over 14 amino acids. The germline V gene encodes CDR1 SGHRS and CDR2 YFSETQ. V gave up 4 bases and J gave up 9 bases; unmatched junction bases: 8. The CDR3 sequence is CASSRDRVNSIQYF. CDR3 bases: TGCGCCAGCAGCCGGGACAGGGTAAATAGCATTCAGTACTTC.

This clonotype was observed many times. The chain employs TRBV15 and TRBJ1-2, with unresolved D. This CDR3 region has 16 residues. From germline, CDR1 is LNHNV and CDR2 YYDKDF (reference sequence). Trimming stripped 1 base from V and 4 bases from J, with 16 bases between. CDR3 residues: CATSRVMHTPSYGYTF. The CDR3 nucleotides read TGTGCCACCAGCAGAGTAATGCACACACCAAGCTATGGCTACACCTTC.

To note about this clonotype: It may be a read error: a sequence one base away is much more abundant. This chain links TRBV5-1 with TRBJ2-1; 15 bases align to TRBD2. Germline V lookup: CDR1 SGHRS, CDR2 YFSETQ. V gave up 3 bases and J gave up 7 bases; unmatched junction bases: 5. The CDR3 has 16 residues. The CDR3 sequence is CASSWGLAGGSNEQFF. The CDR3 nucleotides are TGCGCCAGCAGCTGGGGACTAGCGGGGGGTTCTAATGAGCAGTTCTTC.

This clonotype was observed many times. DNA for the CDR3: TGCGCCAGCAGCCAAAGCCGAACTCTACACGGAAACTATGGCTACACCTTC. Translation: CASSQSRTLHGNYGYTF. The rearrangement links TRBV4-1 to TRBJ1-2; no reliable D call. The CDR3 extends over 17 amino acids. Between the trimmed V and J ends, which lost 2 bases and 2 bases, there was a span of 18 bases. CDR1 and CDR2 (germline): MGHRA, YSYEKL.

Turning to this clonotype: With a much larger clone just one base away, this may be a read error. The chain uses TRBV13 and TRBJ2-7; D unresolved. The CDR3 sequence is 14 residues long. In germline, CDR1 is PRHDT, CDR2 FYEKMQ (reference sequence). V was shortened by 2 bases and J by 2 bases, with 10 bases between the two germline ends. CDR3 protein: CASSLRALAYEQYF. The CDR3 DNA sequence: TGTGCCAGCAGCTTACGAGCGCTCGCCTACGAGCAGTACTTC.

This clonotype has at least ten counts. A much larger clonotype is one base distant, so this may be a read error. This chain uses TRBV20-1 with TRBJ2-5; 8 bases map to TRBD2. With V trimmed by 0 bases and J by 7 bases, 7 bases remained unmatched. The length of the CDR3 is 14 residues. CDR1 and CDR2 (germline): DFQATT, SNEGSKA (reference sequence). CDR3 residues: CSARDQRGFATQYF. CDR3 bases: TGCAGTGCTAGAGACCAGCGGGGGTTCGCGACCCAGTACTTC.

This clonotype was detected once. The junction shows a germline mismatch at one end, possibly a read error. The chain is built from TRBV6-1 and TRBJ1-1; D is unclear. This CDR3 has 14 amino acids. Germline CDR1 reads MNHNS; CDR2 reads SASEGT. The CDR3 spells CASSEREENTEAFF. CDR3 sequence (DNA): TGTGCCAGCAGTGAACGCGAGGAGAACACCGAAGCTTTCTTT.

Concerning this clonotype: A much larger clone differs from this one at a single base, so this may be a read error. The gene calls are TRBV20-1 and TRBJ1-5; D perhaps matches TRBD1 (6 bases). Trimming took off 1 base at V and 0 bases at J, with 16 bases between the two ends. The CDR3 is 17 residues long. Germline loops: CDR1 DFQATT, CDR2 SNEGSKA (reference sequence). CDR3 protein: CSARALRGTPSNQPQHF. In nucleotides, the CDR3 is TGCAGTGCTAGAGCCCTCAGGGGCACCCCTAGCAATCAGCCCCAGCATTTT.

This clonotype was observed a single time. Here the CDR3 omits its conserved ending phenylalanine or tryptophan, so a read error is the likely source. The CDR3: CASGGLKSLNEQFL. The DNA of the CDR3 is TGTGCCTCGGGGGGACTAAAATCCCTCAATGAGCAGTTCCTC. V usage is TRBV9 and J usage is TRBJ2-1; TRBD2 aligns across 7 bases. Germline V gives CDR1 SGDLS, CDR2 YYNGEE. Germline trimming cut 10 bases from V and 6 bases from J; bases unmatched to any gene: 13. The CDR3 extends over 14 amino acids.

This clonotype was seen at least ten times. The gene calls are TRBV19 and TRBJ2-3; D call uncertain. Trimming took 8 bases from V and 4 from J, leaving 16 bases between them. The CDR3 covers 14 residues. Germline values: CDR1 LNHDA, CDR2 SQIVND (reference sequence). CDR3 residues: CASSRPGGPDTQYF. The CDR3 nucleotides read TGTGCCAGTTCCAGACCGGGTGGCCCAGATACGCAGTATTTT.

This clonotype was recorded a few times. This may arise from a read error, as a much more abundant clone is one base away. This rearrangement joins TRBV9 to TRBJ2-6; a weak D match, TRBD1 (5 bases). CDR1 SGDLS and CDR2 YYNGEE come from the germline V gene. The CDR3 is 19 amino acids. Here the CDR3 reads CASSGSLRTPRSAANVLTF. In DNA form, the CDR3 reads TGTGCCAGCAGCGGCTCTTTGAGGACACCCCGCTCTGCGGCCAACGTCCTGACTTTC. The complete variable domain, with remaining parts taken from reference TRBV9 and TRBJ2-6, reads DSGVTQTPKHLITATGQRVTLRCSPRSGDLSVYWYQQSLDQGLQFLIQYYNGEERAKGNILERFSAQQFPDLHSELNLSSLELGDSALYFCASSGSLRTPRSAANVLTFGAGSRLTVL.

In its sample, this clonotype was seen many times. The chain combines TRBV14 with TRBJ1-4; D perhaps matches TRBD1 (5 bases). CDR1 is SGHDN and CDR2 is FVKESK in the germline V gene. Trimming took 1 base from V and 8 from J, leaving 17 bases between them. The CDR3 loop spans 16 amino acids. DNA for the CDR3: TGTGCCAGCAGCCAAGTCGCGACAGCTAGAAACGAAAAACTGTTTTTT. It translates to CASSQVATARNEKLFF.

This clonotype was recorded many times. This sequence joins TRBV27 and TRBJ2-3, with D perhaps being TRBD1 or TRBD2 (5 bases each). The germline V gene has CDR1 MNHEY and CDR2 SMNVEV (reference sequence). Trimming removed 4 bases from V and 3 bases from J, with 20 bases in between. The CDR3 has 17 amino acids. The CDR3 is CASSSRSGTRLTDTQYF. Written as DNA, the CDR3 is TGTGCCAGCAGTTCCCGATCAGGGACCAGGCTAACAGATACGCAGTATTTT.

This rearrangement joins TRBV20-1 to TRBJ1-2; D ambiguous. Trimming stripped 6 bases from V and 8 bases from J, with 13 bases between. CDR1 DFQATT and CDR2 SNEGSKA come from the germline V gene (reference sequence). The CDR3 totals 11 residues. CDR3: CSATFTNGYTF. CDR3 coding DNA: TGCAGTGCCACCTTCACAAACGGCTACACCTTC.

In its sample, this clonotype was seen many times. The chain has TRBV4-1 and TRBJ2-7; D is undetermined. CDR1 and CDR2 from the germline V gene are MGHRA and YSYEKL. This CDR3 is built from 11 residues. The V gene lost 1 base and the J gene lost 6 bases, with 4 bases spanning the gap. The CDR3 DNA sequence: TGCGCCAGCAGCCAAGGGGTCGAGCAGTACTTC. Its translation: CASSQGVEQYF.

In nucleotides, the CDR3 is TGTGCCAACACGCCGGGACTAGCGGGACGAAATGAGCAGTTCTTC. As protein: CANTPGLAGRNEQFF. The chain joins TRBV10-3 to TRBJ2-1; 13 bases fit TRBD2. The CDR3 length is 15 residues. V was pared by 10 bases and J by 7 bases, with 10 bases of the junction left unmatched. Per germline, CDR1 ENHRY and CDR2 SYGVKD.

This clonotype has only a few counts. A read error may be the cause here, since a much bigger clone is one base away. CDR3 protein: CAGSGESNSPLRF. DNA for the CDR3: TGTGCCGGTTCCGGGGAAAGTAATTCACCCCTCCGCTTT. The V gene is TRBV30, the J gene TRBJ1-6; no firm D call. CDR1 and CDR2 (germline): GTSNPN, SVGIG (reference sequence). This CDR3 has 13 amino acids.

This clonotype was seen at least ten times. The chain combines TRBV20-1 with TRBJ2-3, with 9 nucleotides matching TRBD2. Germline V CDR1 and CDR2: DFQATT, SNEGSKA (reference sequence). V lost 1 base and J lost 4; bases outside the gene matches: 6. The CDR3 contains 15 residues. This CDR3 reads CSARVRSGRADTQYF. The CDR3 region has the DNA TGCAGTGCTAGAGTGCGTAGCGGGAGAGCAGATACGCAGTATTTT.